This T cell receptor (beta chain) was sequenced during a study of blood T cell repertoires in COVID-19. In the authors' workflow: The assay estimated nucleated cells by amplifying reference gene primers. Method: immunoSEQ multiplex PCR; TCRdb's copy keeps in-frame clones and lacks some. V, J and clone size were drawn from that table, and D and trimming were deduced from the DNA. The sample shows under 100,000 clones, about 90% of them seen only once. The CDR3 is 14 amino acids. Trimming took 5 bases from V and 1 from J; bases not matched to a gene: 4. Germline assignment: CDR1 SGHVS and CDR2 FNYEAQ. The V gene is TRBV7-6, the J gene TRBJ1-1; 7 bases line up with TRBD1. Sequencing was carried out using peripheral blood. The sequence was obtained from a male donor with acute or convalescent COVID-19. The CDR3 DNA reads TGTGCCAGCAGCCGGGACAGCCGGAACACTGAAGCTTTCTTT. This sequence encodes CASSRDSRNTEAFF.